These 32 T cell receptor beta chains came from one sample sequenced in a study of T cell changes during pregnancy in multiple sclerosis. Profiled with immunoSEQ multiplex PCR; TCRdb holds only in-frame clones, not every one. Among around 69,000 clones listed, approximately 94% were seen once. This material consisted of peripheral blood, taken in the third trimester of pregnancy. These receptor sequences come from a female donor with multiple sclerosis, enrolled in a pregnancy study.

In this sample, this clone turned up once. This chain links TRBV29-1 with TRBJ2-7, with 10 bases that match TRBD1. This CDR3 is 15 amino acids long. V was pared by 1 base and J by 1 base, with 4 bases of the junction left unmatched. Looked up from germline, CDR1 is SQVTM and CDR2 is ANQGSEA. In DNA form, the CDR3 reads TGCAGCGTTGAAGCCCGGACAGGGGGATCCTACGAGCAGTACTTC. It yields the protein CSVEARTGGSYEQYF.

Note on this clone: Other DNA sequences within the sample encode an identical CDR3. This rearrangement joins TRBV5-1 to TRBJ2-3; 7 bases are shared with TRBD2. Germline CDR1 SGHRS, CDR2 YFSETQ. The CDR3 is 17 amino acids. With 0 bases clipped from V and 0 bases from J, the junction kept 7 bases outside the gene matches. The CDR3 protein is CASSLVPSGQSTDTQYF. CDR3 nucleotide sequence: TGCGCCAGCAGCTTGGTTCCTAGCGGACAAAGCACAGATACGCAGTATTTT.

V usage is TRBV25-1 and J usage is TRBJ1-6; D unclear. Germline values: CDR1 MGHDK, CDR2 SYGVNS. The V end lost 5 bases, the J end lost 0 bases, and 5 bases lay between the germline ends. The CDR3 runs to 14 residues. CDR3 loop: CASSLSSYNSPLHF. The CDR3 DNA is TGTGCCAGCAGTCTGAGCTCCTATAATTCACCCCTCCACTTT. Variable domain in full (rest from reference TRBV25-1 and TRBJ1-6): EADIYQTPRYLVIGTGKKITLECSQTMGHDKMYWYQQDPGMELHLIHYSYGVNSTEKGDLSSESTVSRIRTEHFPLTLESARPSHTSQYLCASSLSSYNSPLHFGNGTRLTVT.

The CDR3 coding sequence is TGTGCCAGCAGCTTATCCGGGTCCCGGGCGGGGGATACGCAGTATTTT. This codes for CASSLSGSRAGDTQYF. The J gene is TRBJ2-3, the V gene TRBV7-2; maybe TRBD2 (6 bases). Deletions cut 2 bases from V and 6 bases from J, with 18 bases between. This CDR3 contains 16 residues. Germline V gives CDR1 SGHTA, CDR2 FQGNSA.

The chain carries TRBV5-1 and TRBJ1-5; D is undetermined. In germline, CDR1 is SGHRS, CDR2 YFSETQ. This CDR3 spans 15 amino acids. The germline V and J ends were trimmed by 0 bases and 4 bases, with 11 bases remaining between them. The CDR3 protein is CASSLGPGVNQPQHF. In nucleotides, the CDR3 is TGCGCCAGCAGCTTGGGGCCCGGGGTGAATCAGCCCCAGCATTTT.

The chain employs TRBV10-3 and TRBJ2-2; 11 bases fit TRBD2. The germline V gene encodes CDR1 ENHRY and CDR2 SYGVKD. There are 16 residues in the CDR3. V was pared by 11 bases and J by 3 bases, with 11 bases of the junction left unmatched. The CDR3 DNA is TGTGCCCTCGGAGGACCGGGACTAGCGGACACCGGGGAGCTGTTTTTT. It yields the protein CALGGPGLADTGELFF.

V usage is TRBV11-2 and J usage is TRBJ2-2; 7 nucleotides agree with TRBD2. The J segment lost 5 bases and the V segment lost 1 base, leaving 4 bases of the junction unmatched. This CDR3 spans 15 amino acids. Germline CDR1 and CDR2: SGHAT and FQNNGV. This chain's CDR3 is CASSLAGEGTGELFF. CDR3 in DNA: TGTGCCAGCAGCTTAGCCGGGGAGGGTACCGGGGAGCTGTTTTTT.

The chain is built from TRBV7-2 and TRBJ2-2; possibly TRBD1 for D (7 bases). This CDR3 is 15 amino acids long. Trimming left V 3 bases short and J 8 bases short, with 16 bases between. Germline-derived CDR1 and CDR2 are SGHTA and FQGNSA. As DNA, the CDR3 is TGTGCCAGCAGCTTCCAGGGGGGCGTCGGGGGGGAGCTGTTTTTT. Its protein is CASSFQGGVGGELFF. The variable domain in full, with the rest retrieved from reference TRBV7-2 and TRBJ2-2, is GAGVSQSPSNKVTEKGKDVELRCDPISGHTALYWYRQSLGQGLEFLIYFQGNSAPDKSGLPSDRFSAERTGGSVSTLTIQRTQQEDSAVYLCASSFQGGVGGELFFGEGSRLTVL.

This sequence joins TRBV28 and TRBJ1-2; weak D call: TRBD1 (6 bases). This CDR3 has 14 residues. Between the trimmed V and J ends, which lost 5 bases and 3 bases, there was a span of 13 bases. CDR1 is MDHEN and CDR2 is SYDVKM in the germline V gene. CDR3 amino acids: CASSPGAGDYGYTF. The CDR3 region has the DNA TGTGCCAGCAGTCCCGGGGCAGGGGACTATGGCTACACCTTC.

V is TRBV4-1 and J is TRBJ1-1, with unresolved D. Germline CDR1 reads MGHRA; CDR2 reads YSYEKL. V was pared by 0 bases and J by 1 base, with 12 bases between. The CDR3 is 16 amino acids. This CDR3 is CASSQDALPGNTEAFF. Here the CDR3 DNA reads TGCGCCAGCAGCCAAGATGCCCTCCCGGGGAACACTGAAGCTTTCTTT.

The V call is TRBV5-1, the J call TRBJ1-1; 7 bases agree with TRBD1. The CDR3 length is 14 residues. CDR1 and CDR2 (germline): SGHRS, YFSETQ. Trimming cost V 5 bases and J 1 base; bases outside gene matches: 5. As DNA, the CDR3 is TGCGCCAGCAGGCTGGGACAGTCGAACACTGAAGCTTTCTTT. Protein sequence: CASRLGQSNTEAFF.

The chain carries TRBV30 and TRBJ2-5, with D uncertain. The V end was cut by 2 bases, the J end by 2 bases, with 9 bases between. CDR3 length: 13 residues. CDR1 is GTSNPN, CDR2 SVGIG, per germline (reference sequence). The CDR3 region is CAWSFGGQETQYF. The CDR3 DNA follows: TGTGCCTGGAGTTTCGGCGGACAAGAGACCCAGTACTTC.

This chain uses TRBV6-1 with TRBJ1-1, with D maybe TRBD1 (5 bases). Deletions cut 4 bases from V and 3 bases from J, with 15 bases between. Germline assignment: CDR1 MNHNS and CDR2 SASEGT. The CDR3 consists of 15 residues. The CDR3 loop is CASSAPGKGYTEAFF. In DNA form, the CDR3 reads TGTGCCAGCAGTGCCCCAGGGAAGGGGTACACTGAAGCTTTCTTT.

The V gene is TRBV7-9, the J gene TRBJ2-2; 8 nucleotides agree with TRBD1. Germline loops: CDR1 SEHNR, CDR2 FQNEAQ (reference sequence). This CDR3 comprises 14 residues. The trim removed 3 bases at V and 4 bases at J, leaving 1 base unmatched. The CDR3 reads CASSLDRATGELFF. The CDR3 region has the DNA TGTGCCAGCAGCTTGGACAGGGCCACCGGGGAGCTGTTTTTT.

This clone was observed a single time. The chain recombines TRBV6-5 with TRBJ1-1; 7 bases agree with TRBD1. V was pared by 0 bases and J by 8 bases, with 12 bases of the junction left unmatched. CDR3 length: 16 residues. Germline V gene sequence: CDR1 MNHEY, CDR2 SVGAGI. The CDR3 spells CASSYSKNRGTWEAFF. CDR3 bases: TGTGCCAGCAGTTACTCGAAAAACAGGGGAACTTGGGAAGCTTTCTTT.

This clone has more than one count but fewer than ten. The V call is TRBV30, the J call TRBJ1-2, with a possible D match to TRBD1 (5 bases). This CDR3 has 14 residues. CDR1 GTSNPN and CDR2 SVGIG come from the germline V gene (reference sequence). The germline V and J ends were trimmed by 5 bases and 4 bases, with 17 bases remaining between them. CDR3 in amino acids: CAWANQGWGYGYTF. Here the CDR3 DNA reads TGTGCCTGGGCTAATCAGGGATGGGGCTATGGCTACACCTTC. The entire variable domain, with the rest obtained from reference TRBV30 and TRBJ1-2, is as follows: SQTIHQWPATLVQPVGSPLSLECTVEGTSNPNLYWYRQAAGRGLQLLFYSVGIGQISSEVPQNLSASRPQDRQFILSSKKLLLSDSGFYLCAWANQGWGYGYTFGSGTRLTVV.

This sequence joins TRBV29-1 and TRBJ1-2, with D perhaps matching TRBD1 (6 bases). The germline V and J ends were trimmed by 5 bases and 5 bases, with 12 bases remaining between them. Germline loops: CDR1 SQVTM, CDR2 ANQGSEA. CDR3 length equals 12 residues. The CDR3 coding sequence is TGCAGCGTTAGTGAGCAGGGGTATGGCTACACCTTC. This translates into CSVSEQGYGYTF.

The chain has TRBV5-1 and TRBJ2-6; D ambiguous. The germline V gene encodes CDR1 SGHRS and CDR2 YFSETQ. The CDR3 totals 16 residues. The ends were cut back, 3 bases at V and 2 bases at J, with 12 bases in the middle. In DNA, the CDR3 is TGCGCCAGCAGCTCCCGGAACAGAACTGGGGCCAACGTCCTGACTTTC. Residues: CASSSRNRTGANVLTF.

V is TRBV29-1 and J is TRBJ2-2; tentatively, D is TRBD2 (5 bases). The V end lost 1 base, the J end lost 6 bases, and 6 bases lay between the germline ends. CDR1 SQVTM and CDR2 ANQGSEA come from the germline V gene. The CDR3 extends over 12 amino acids. The CDR3 nucleotides are TGCAGCGTTGAAGCGGGATCCGGGGAGCTGTTTTTT. It yields the protein CSVEAGSGELFF.

DNA of the CDR3: TGTGCCAGCAGCGTAGGGACAGGTAAAAATCAGCCCCAGCATTTT. It encodes CASSVGTGKNQPQHF. The genes are TRBV9 and TRBJ1-5; 7 bases match TRBD1. The germline gives CDR1 SGDLS, CDR2 YYNGEE. V trimming: 0 bases; J trimming: 4 bases; junction bases outside the gene matches: 4. The CDR3 covers 15 residues.

This chain links TRBV6-1 with TRBJ1-2; 7 nucleotides match TRBD1. After removal of 2 bases from V and 6 bases from J, the junction contained 3 bases not matched to a gene. The CDR3 runs to 13 residues. Germline V gene sequence: CDR1 MNHNS, CDR2 SASEGT. The CDR3, as DNA: TGTGCCAGCAGTGAAAAGGGGGCGCATGGCTACACCTTC. It codes for CASSEKGAHGYTF.

This clone has only one observation. The V and J genes are TRBV6-1 and TRBJ2-7, with D hard to call. The ends were cut back, 3 bases at V and 0 bases at J, with 9 bases in the middle. The germline V gene encodes CDR1 MNHNS and CDR2 SASEGT. The CDR3 is made up of 14 amino acids. CDR3 loop: CASSEPALSYEQYF. The CDR3 coding sequence is TGTGCCAGCAGTGAGCCAGCGCTCTCCTACGAGCAGTACTTC.

The chain uses TRBV7-9 and TRBJ1-3; possible D gene TRBD1, 6 bases. The CDR3 is 15 residues long. From germline, CDR1 is SEHNR and CDR2 FQNEAQ (reference sequence). V lost 6 bases and J 4 bases, leaving 16 bases between the germline ends. CDR3 in amino acids: CASRGTGSEGNTIYF. CDR3 DNA sequence: TGTGCCAGCAGGGGAACAGGGTCGGAAGGAAACACCATATATTTT.

This chain uses TRBV6-5 with TRBJ2-1, with 9 bases aligning to TRBD1. The V gene's germline CDR1 is MNHEY and CDR2 SVGAGI. Trimming at V came to 6 bases and at J to 10 bases, leaving 13 bases not matched to a gene. The CDR3 has 15 residues. The CDR3 DNA follows: TGTGCCAGCAGCCAGGACAGGGGAAGGGTTAGGGAGCAGTTCTTC. Translating it yields CASSQDRGRVREQFF.

The chain recombines TRBV5-1 with TRBJ2-6, with 7 bases fitting TRBD1. The CDR3 totals 17 residues. V lost 0 bases to trimming and J lost 3 bases; unmatched junction nucleotides: 6. Germline CDR1 and CDR2: SGHRS and YFSETQ. For the CDR3, the DNA is TGCGCCAGCAGCTTGGGGGACAGCGGTGATGGGGCCAACGTCCTGACTTTC. It is translated as CASSLGDSGDGANVLTF.

The chain recombines TRBV27 with TRBJ2-7; 7 bases are shared with TRBD1. The CDR3 is 15 residues long. V was clipped by 0 bases and J by 2 bases; unmatched bases: 4. Germline CDR1 reads MNHEY; CDR2 reads SMNVEV (reference sequence). CDR3 coding DNA: TGTGCCAGCAGTTTATCTGACAGGGACCCCTACGAGCAGTACTTC. Its protein product is CASSLSDRDPYEQYF.

The rearrangement links TRBV6-5 to TRBJ1-2; D is perhaps TRBD1 (6 bases). Trimming shortened V by 6 bases and J by 7 bases, and 9 bases separated the two germline ends. The CDR3 extends over 11 amino acids. CDR1 is MNHEY and CDR2 is SVGAGI in the germline V gene. DNA of the CDR3: TGTGCCAGCAGACAGACAGGTGGCTACACCTTC. Amino acid sequence: CASRQTGGYTF.

The chain uses TRBV4-1 and TRBJ2-1; the match to TRBD2 covers 11 bases. The CDR3 loop spans 17 amino acids. CDR1 MGHRA and CDR2 YSYEKL come from the germline V gene. V was clipped by 0 bases and J by 6 bases; unmatched bases: 7. The CDR3 DNA sequence: TGCGCCAGCAGCCAAGAACTAGCGGGAGCATCTCTCAATGAGCAGTTCTTC. Its translation is CASSQELAGASLNEQFF.

The V call is TRBV13, the J call TRBJ2-3; TRBD2 might be the D (6 bases). Germline V gene lookup returns CDR1 PRHDT and CDR2 FYEKMQ (reference sequence). This CDR3 is 15 amino acids long. The V and J ends lost 5 bases and 4 bases respectively, with 16 bases between them. The CDR3 nucleotides read TGTGCCAGCAGCCCGAGACTAGAGGTTGCAGATACGCAGTATTTT. Its translation is CASSPRLEVADTQYF.

V and J are TRBV10-3 and TRBJ2-2; 7 nucleotides line up with TRBD1. CDR1 is ENHRY, CDR2 SYGVKD, per germline. The CDR3 sequence is 14 residues long. With 10 bases clipped from V and 5 bases from J, the junction kept 10 bases outside the gene matches. CDR3 amino acids: CATRTGDETGELFF. The CDR3 nucleotides read TGTGCCACCCGAACAGGGGACGAGACCGGGGAGCTGTTTTTT.

The chain combines TRBV4-1 with TRBJ2-7, with 10 bases fitting TRBD1. Germline-derived CDR1 and CDR2 are MGHRA and YSYEKL. Trimming at V came to 2 bases and at J to 6 bases, leaving 7 bases not matched to a gene. The CDR3 loop spans 15 amino acids. The CDR3 spells CASSQPGQGSSEQYF. The DNA of the CDR3 is TGCGCCAGCAGCCAACCGGGACAGGGGTCAAGCGAGCAGTACTTC.

V is TRBV28 and J is TRBJ1-1, with 7 bases fitting TRBD1. From germline, CDR1 is MDHEN and CDR2 SYDVKM. The V segment lost 5 bases and the J segment 6 bases; nucleotides outside the gene matches: 9. The CDR3 has 14 residues. CDR3: CASSALDRDPEAFF. The CDR3 DNA follows: TGTGCCAGCAGTGCCCTCGACAGGGATCCTGAAGCTTTCTTT.